Detailed here is one T cell receptor beta chain. What it binds is unknown. Making TCR cDNA involved 5'RACE template switching, which added UMIs and a universal primer site. TCRdb processed the 5' RACE reads anew with MiXCR; each CDR3 protein has one entry. The top ten hold roughly 21% of the sample, which has fewer than 350,000 distinct CDR3 sequences, around 4.4% seen once. This sample was taken from a study of T cells after yellow fever vaccination. General study results and limits: Clonotypes appearing in both CD4 and CD8 compartments existed, and their share was small. Within FACS-sorted repertoires, abundant clonotypes contaminating from the bulk population could be present. Detected again after the booster were most primary-vaccination clones, at 95% to 96% CD4 and approximately 90% CD8.

After removal of 0 bases from V and 10 bases from J, the junction contained 6 bases not matched to a gene. The germline V gene encodes CDR1 SGDLS and CDR2 YYNGEE. CDR3 size: 13 residues. The source is a young man who received the YFV17D yellow fever vaccine. Sequenced material: PBMCs, taken 15 days after the yellow fever booster vaccination. This chain connects TRBV9 to TRBJ1-1, with 7 positions matching TRBD1. The CDR3 sequence is CASSVDLSGGAFF. CDR3 DNA sequence: TGTGCCAGCAGCGTAGATTTATCAGGGGGAGCTTTCTTT.